Sequencing of this T cell receptor (beta chain) was carried out in a study of blood T cell repertoires in COVID-19. On the study more broadly: The study drew acute and convalescent COVID-19 samples from the United States, Italy and Spain. Sample material is recorded as cDNA or gDNA derived from T cells, B-cell-depleted T cells, or PBMCs.

Per the original data handling: Amplification of reference gene primers provided the estimated nucleated cell counts. Profiling relied on immunoSEQ multiplex PCR, and the TCRdb table lists in-frame clones only, not all of them. The V and J calls and clone size were taken over from that table, and D and trimming were inferred from the DNA. This table has roughly 230,000 clones, 89% appearing once. The CDR3 runs 16 residues. Germline V lookup: CDR1 SGHRS, CDR2 YFSETQ. J was trimmed by 2 bases and V by 2 bases; bases with no gene match: 8. V and J are TRBV5-1 and TRBJ2-3; 7 nucleotides align to TRBD2. The sequencing sample was made of peripheral blood. The TCR comes from a woman between 40 and 50 years old who had recovered from COVID-19. In nucleotides, the CDR3 is TGCGCCAGCAGCTTTAGGGGACTATCCCCCACAGATACGCAGTATTTT. Translation: CASSFRGLSPTDTQYF. The full variable domain, completed using reference TRBV5-1 and TRBJ2-3, is KAGVTQTPRYLIKTRGQQVTLSCSPISGHRSVSWYQQTPGQGLQFLFEYFSETQRNKGNFPGRFSGRQFSNSRSEMNVSTLELGDSALYLCASSFRGLSPTDTQYFGPGTRLTVL.